Presented here are 18 T cell receptor beta chains from one specimen sequenced in a study of T cell repertoires in cytomegalovirus infection. TCRdb reprocessed the reads via MiXCR and lists one record per CDR3 protein. The sample has 50,000 or so distinct CDR3 sequences, 20% seen once. These TCRs are of unknown antigen specificity. Sequenced material: PBMCs, sequenced either directly or after in vitro stimulation (not recorded which). Source of these receptors: a human donor in good health (CMV status not recorded). Some clones in this sample may be carry-over from other donors' samples.

This clonotype was seen many times. V and J are TRBV20-1 and TRBJ2-1, with 9 positions matching TRBD2. J gave up 9 bases and V 1 base, and 13 bases lay outside the gene matches. The CDR3 spans 16 residues. Germline V gene lookup returns CDR1 DFQATT and CDR2 SNEGSKA (reference sequence). CDR3 coding DNA: TGCAGTGCTAGAGCTCCAGAGGCGGGGGGGCCGAGTGAGCAGTTCTTC. Translated, it gives CSARAPEAGGPSEQFF.

This clonotype was observed a handful of times. The chain combines TRBV10-3 with TRBJ1-2; D perhaps matches TRBD1 (6 bases). The CDR3 runs 15 residues. Germline CDR1 ENHRY, CDR2 SYGVKD. Trimming removed 4 bases at V and 8 bases at J, with 20 bases between. CDR3 sequence: CAISAGRGLSEGYTF. CDR3 DNA sequence: TGTGCCATCAGTGCTGGCAGGGGCTTAAGTGAAGGCTACACCTTC.

The sample holds many counts of this clonotype. The chain links TRBV12-3 or TRBV12-4 to TRBJ2-1; D is possibly TRBD2 (6 bases). The V end lost 6 bases, the J end lost 4 bases, and 13 bases lay between the germline ends. The CDR3 is made up of 14 amino acids. In nucleotides, the CDR3 is TGTGCCAGCAGCCAGGAGGGACCTTACAATGAGCAGTTCTTC. As protein: CASSQEGPYNEQFF.

This clonotype was counted at least ten times. The rearrangement uses TRBV28 and TRBJ2-2; weak D call: TRBD1 (6 bases). Germline lookup yields CDR1 MDHEN and CDR2 SYDVKM. The CDR3 is 16 residues long. The V end was cut by 5 bases, the J end by 5 bases, with 18 bases between. Here the CDR3 DNA reads TGTGCCAGCAGTAATGGGGACAAAGTGGGGACCGGGGAGCTGTTTTTT. Translation: CASSNGDKVGTGELFF.

The chain joins TRBV5-6 to TRBJ2-7; D is perhaps TRBD1 (6 bases). Trimming left V 4 bases short and J 2 bases short, with 19 bases between. CDR1 and CDR2 from the germline V gene are SGHDT and YYEEEE. The CDR3 is 16 amino acids. The CDR3 nucleotides are TGTGCCAGCAGCCAAGGTGTCCAGGGGCTAACCTACGAGCAGTACTTC. Translation: CASSQGVQGLTYEQYF.

This clonotype was recorded a few times. V and J are TRBV5-1 and TRBJ1-6; D remains ambiguous. The CDR3 totals 15 residues. The V gene's germline CDR1 is SGHRS and CDR2 YFSETQ. The V gene lost 0 bases and the J gene lost 8 bases, with 12 bases spanning the gap. CDR3: CASSLDQMGYSPLHF. The DNA for the CDR3 is TGCGCCAGCAGCTTGGATCAAATGGGGTATTCACCCCTCCACTTT.

This clonotype was found a few times. The V and J genes are TRBV7-4 and TRBJ2-3; D unresolved. This CDR3 region has 13 residues. Trimming took 3 bases from V and 0 from J, leaving 4 bases between them. Germline assignment: CDR1 SGHVT and CDR2 SQSDAQ. CDR3 sequence: CASSFKSTDTQYF. DNA of the CDR3: TGTGCCAGCAGCTTTAAAAGCACAGATACGCAGTATTTT.

This clonotype was recorded a few times. The chain joins TRBV6-5 to TRBJ2-2, with D perhaps TRBD1 (5 bases). Trimming shortened V by 8 bases and J by 3 bases, and 13 bases separated the two germline ends. The CDR3 runs 14 residues. The germline gives CDR1 MNHEY, CDR2 SVGAGI. CDR3 DNA: TGTGCCAGCTTAGGGCCCAGGGACACCGGGGAGCTGTTTTTT. Amino acids: CASLGPRDTGELFF.

This clonotype was seen repeatedly, ten times or more. The rearrangement links TRBV7-9 to TRBJ2-1; TRBD2 is a possible D gene (5 bases). Germline-derived CDR1 and CDR2 are SEHNR and FQNEAQ (reference sequence). Trimming cost V 6 bases and J 4 bases, with 13 bases left between them. The length of the CDR3 is 14 residues. The CDR3 DNA sequence: TGTGCCAGCAGAAAAGTCGGGGAGTACAATGAGCAGTTCTTC. Translating gives CASRKVGEYNEQFF.

The chain uses TRBV27 and TRBJ1-5; D may be TRBD1 (6 bases). CDR3 length equals 15 residues. Germline loops: CDR1 MNHEY, CDR2 SMNVEV (reference sequence). V gave up 8 bases and J gave up 2 bases, with 16 bases separating them. The CDR3 DNA follows: TGTGCCAGCGCGGCGGGGGCAAAGGGCAATCAGCCCCAGCATTTT. Translating it yields CASAAGAKGNQPQHF.

The chain employs TRBV19 and TRBJ2-5; tentative D call: TRBD2 (6 bases). The CDR3 covers 14 residues. V lost 5 bases and J 5 bases, leaving 15 bases between the germline ends. The germline V gene encodes CDR1 LNHDA and CDR2 SQIVND (reference sequence). This CDR3 is CASSEQGGMETQYF. The CDR3 DNA sequence: TGTGCCAGTAGTGAGCAGGGAGGTATGGAGACCCAGTACTTC.

The table lists this clonotype with a few counts. The V gene is TRBV18, the J gene TRBJ1-1; D not resolved. Germline assignment: CDR1 KGHSH and CDR2 LQKENI. The CDR3 has 12 amino acids. V lost 1 base, J lost 5 bases, and 5 bases lay in between. The CDR3 region is CASSPQLTEAFF. The CDR3 nucleotides are TGTGCCAGCTCACCACAACTTACTGAAGCTTTCTTT. Filled out from reference TRBV18 and TRBJ1-1, the complete variable domain reads NAGVMQNPRHLVRRRGQEARLRCSPMKGHSHVYWYRQLPEEGLKFMVYLQKENIIDESGMPKERFSAEFPKEGPSILRIQQVVRGDSAAYFCASSPQLTEAFFGQGTRLTVV.

This clonotype was detected ten times or more. V usage is TRBV7-2 and J usage is TRBJ1-1; no firm D call. In germline, CDR1 is SGHTA, CDR2 FQGNSA. The length of the CDR3 is 12 residues. The V gene lost 5 bases and the J gene lost 11 bases, with 15 bases spanning the gap. The chain's CDR3 is CASSPGRRHAFF. DNA for the CDR3: TGTGCCAGCAGCCCCGGACGACGGCATGCTTTCTTT.

At least ten counts were recorded for this clonotype. DNA of the CDR3: TGCGCCAGCAGTGAGATCCCAGAAGAGACCCAGTACTTC. Amino acids: CASSEIPEETQYF. The V gene is TRBV10-2, the J gene TRBJ2-5; D remains unclear. The CDR3 has 13 residues. V lost 2 bases and J lost 3, with 7 bases in between. Per the germline V gene, CDR1 is WSHSY and CDR2 is SAAADI.

This clonotype was detected only a few times. The CDR3 sequence is CASSPSDWTGLKNIQYF. The CDR3 DNA reads as TGTGCCAGCAGCCCTTCTGATTGGACAGGGCTAAAAAACATTCAGTACTTC. The J gene is TRBJ2-4, the V gene TRBV7-9, with TRBD1 matching 8 bases. After removal of 5 bases from V and 4 bases from J, the junction contained 13 bases not matched to a gene. Per the germline V gene, CDR1 is SEHNR and CDR2 is FQNEAQ (reference sequence). This CDR3 spans 17 amino acids.

Ten or more counts support this clonotype. The chain uses TRBV7-2 and TRBJ1-5; 8 bases are shared with TRBD1. V shed 5 bases and J 1 base; nucleotides not matched to a gene: 4. Germline CDR1 SGHTA, CDR2 FQGNSA. The CDR3 contains 15 residues. The CDR3: CASSRTGMSNQPQHF. The CDR3 DNA is TGTGCCAGCAGCCGGACAGGGATGAGCAATCAGCCCCAGCATTTT.

This clonotype was counted ten times or more. V is TRBV28 and J is TRBJ1-5, with 7 bases that match TRBD1. With V trimmed by 4 bases and J by 9 bases, 9 bases remained unmatched. Germline V gene sequence: CDR1 MDHEN, CDR2 SYDVKM. CDR3 size: 14 residues. The CDR3 sequence: CASSSGTAFGPQHF. In DNA form, the CDR3 reads TGTGCCAGCAGTTCCGGGACAGCCTTTGGGCCCCAGCATTTT.

This clonotype came up a few times. The gene calls are TRBV11-1 and TRBJ2-5; no firm D call. The germline gives CDR1 SGHAT, CDR2 FQDESV (reference sequence). The CDR3 is 13 residues long. The ends were cut back, 1 base at V and 5 bases at J, with 8 bases in the middle. The CDR3 sequence is CASSLGPLETQYF. CDR3 sequence (DNA): TGTGCCAGCAGCTTAGGACCATTGGAGACCCAGTACTTC.